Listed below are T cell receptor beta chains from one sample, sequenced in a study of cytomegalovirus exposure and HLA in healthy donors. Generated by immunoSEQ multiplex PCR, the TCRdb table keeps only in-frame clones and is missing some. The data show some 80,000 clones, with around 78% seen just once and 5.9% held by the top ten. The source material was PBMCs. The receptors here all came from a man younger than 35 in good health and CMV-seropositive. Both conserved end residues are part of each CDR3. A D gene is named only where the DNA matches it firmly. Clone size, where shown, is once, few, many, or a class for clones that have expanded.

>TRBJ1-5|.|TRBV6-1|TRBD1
TGTGCCAGCAGTGAAGCGTCGGGACAGTATCAGCCCCAGCATTTT
CASSEASGQYQPQHF
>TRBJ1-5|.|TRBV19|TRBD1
TGTGCCAGTAATACGGGACAGGGGCATCAGCCCCAGCATTTT
CASNTGQGHQPQHF
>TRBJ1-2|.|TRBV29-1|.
TGCAGCGTTGAACCCGGGAACTATGGCTACACCTTC
CSVEPGNYGYTF
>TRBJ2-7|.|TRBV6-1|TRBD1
TGTGCCAGCAGTTTCCGGGACAGCTCCTACGAGCAGTACTTC
CASSFRDSSYEQYF
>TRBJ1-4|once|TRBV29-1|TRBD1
TGCAGCGTTGACGAACAGGGGGAAAAACTGTTTTTT
CSVDEQGEKLFF
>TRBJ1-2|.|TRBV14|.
TGTGCCAGCAGCCAATCGCGGGGAAGCCCCTATGGCTACACCTTC
CASSQSRGSPYGYTF
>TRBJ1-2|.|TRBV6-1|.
TGTGCCAGCAGGGACGGTGCAGGGGGCTACACCTTC
CASRDGAGGYTF
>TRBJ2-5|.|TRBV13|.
TGTGCCAGCAGCTTACGGACAGTAGAGACCCAGTACTTC
CASSLRTVETQYF
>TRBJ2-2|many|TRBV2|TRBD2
TGTGCCAGCAGAAACCCCGCAGGGAGGGAAATGGGAACCGGGGAGCTGTTTTTT
CASRNPAGREMGTGELFF
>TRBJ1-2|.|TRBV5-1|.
TGCGCCAGCAGCTTGGAAGGAGGGCTTCGAGGCTACACCTTC
CASSLEGGLRGYTF
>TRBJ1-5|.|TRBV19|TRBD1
TGTGCCAGTAGTCGACAGGGCCTCCAGCCCCAGCATTTT
CASSRQGLQPQHF
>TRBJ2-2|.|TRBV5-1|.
TGCGCCAGCAGCTCCGGGGTTGGCGGGGAGCTGTTTTTT
CASSSGVGGELFF
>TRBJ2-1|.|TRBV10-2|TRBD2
TGCGCCAGCACTAGCGGGGCTAATGAGCAGTTCTTC
CASTSGANEQFF
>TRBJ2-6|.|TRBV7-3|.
TGTGCCAGCAGCTTTCGCTCTGGGGCCAACGTCCTGACTTTC
CASSFRSGANVLTF
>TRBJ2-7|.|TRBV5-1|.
TGCGCCAGCAGCTTGGTCAGGGAATACGAGCAGTACTTC
CASSLVREYEQYF
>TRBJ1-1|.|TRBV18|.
TGTGCCAGCTCACCATGCGGGGGCGGTTGTGAAGCTTTCTTT
CASSPCGGGCEAFF
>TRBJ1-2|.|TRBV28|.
TGTGCCAGCAGCCTAGACGGGAGCTATGGCTACACCTTC
CASSLDGSYGYTF
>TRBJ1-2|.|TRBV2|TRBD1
TGTGCCAGCAGTCCTACAGGGGCGTATGGCTACACCTTC
CASSPTGAYGYTF
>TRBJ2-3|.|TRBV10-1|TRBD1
TGCGCCAGCTCGCCGGGACAGGGGGGTTCTACGCAGTATTTT
CASSPGQGGSTQYF
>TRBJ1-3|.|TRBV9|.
TGTGCCAGCAGCGTCGGGGGGGGGACATTGGGAAACACCATATATTTT
CASSVGGGTLGNTIYF
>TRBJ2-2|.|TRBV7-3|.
TGTGCCAGCAGCAATCTTAGGGGGAGGGCCGCGGCGAACACCGGGGAGCTGTTTTTT
CASSNLRGRAAANTGELFF
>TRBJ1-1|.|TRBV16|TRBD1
TGTGCCAGCAGCCTATGGGCAGGGGGTATGAACACTGAAGCTTTCTTT
CASSLWAGGMNTEAFF
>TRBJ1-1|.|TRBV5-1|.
TGCGCCAGCAGCTACCTCGGGATTGAAGCTTTCTTT
CASSYLGIEAFF
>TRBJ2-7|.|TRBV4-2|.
TGTGCCAGCAGCCAAGAAAGGACTGGCTTCTACGAGCAGTACTTC
CASSQERTGFYEQYF
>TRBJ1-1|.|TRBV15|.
TGTGCCACTTACGCAGGATCCACCCGGATGAACACTGAAGCTTTCTTT
CATYAGSTRMNTEAFF
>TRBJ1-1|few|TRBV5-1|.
TGCGCCAGCAGCCCCGGGGTGAACACTGAAGCTTTCTTT
CASSPGVNTEAFF
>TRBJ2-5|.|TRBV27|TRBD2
TGTGCCAGCAGTTTATATCCCCCTATTGGGTCGGGAGGGCCTCAAGAGACCCAGTACTTC
CASSLYPPIGSGGPQETQYF
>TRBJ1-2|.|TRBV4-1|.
TGCGCCAGCAGCCAAGATTTGGCAGACTATGGCTACACCTTC
CASSQDLADYGYTF
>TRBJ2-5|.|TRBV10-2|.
TGCGCCAGCAGTCCCCAGGCGGGAGAGACCCAGTACTTC
CASSPQAGETQYF
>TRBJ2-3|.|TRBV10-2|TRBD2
TGCGCCAGCAGCCGTAGCGGGAGGGGAGCAGATACGCAGTATTTT
CASSRSGRGADTQYF
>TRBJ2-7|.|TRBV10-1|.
TGCGCCAGCAGTGAGGACGGGAACATCAACGAGCAGTACTTC
CASSEDGNINEQYF
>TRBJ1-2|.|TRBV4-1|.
TGCGCCAGCAGCCAAGGGGCAGGCATGGACTATGGCTACACCTTC
CASSQGAGMDYGYTF
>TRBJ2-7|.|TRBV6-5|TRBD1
TGTGCCAGCAGTGCAATACGGGACAGCTACGAGCAGTACTTC
CASSAIRDSYEQYF
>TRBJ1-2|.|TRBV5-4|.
TGTGCCAGCAGCTTGGAAGACAGCTATGGTGGCTACACCTTC
CASSLEDSYGGYTF
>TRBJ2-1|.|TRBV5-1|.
TGCGCCAGCAGCTTGAGGGACGGGGACACCTACAATGAGCAGTTCTTC
CASSLRDGDTYNEQFF
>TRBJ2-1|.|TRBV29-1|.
TGCAGCGTTGCATCCAGGGAGGATGAGCAGTTCTTC
CSVASREDEQFF
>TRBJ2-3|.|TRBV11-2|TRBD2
TGTGCCAGCAGCTCCATAGCGGGAACAGATACGCAGTATTTT
CASSSIAGTDTQYF
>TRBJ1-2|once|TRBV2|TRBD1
TGTGCCAGCAGGGAGGGACAGGGCGGAGGCTACACCTTC
CASREGQGGGYTF
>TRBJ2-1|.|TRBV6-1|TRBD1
TGTGCCAGCAGTGCCAGACAGGGTCTAAATGAGCAGTTCTTC
CASSARQGLNEQFF
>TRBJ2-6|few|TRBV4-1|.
TGCGCCAGCAGCCAAGGGGCAGGTTCCTCTGGGGCCAACGTCCTGACTTTC
CASSQGAGSSGANVLTF
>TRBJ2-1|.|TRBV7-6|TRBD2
TGTGCCAGCAGCATCGGGGGGTCGATCAGCAATGAGCAGTTCTTC
CASSIGGSISNEQFF
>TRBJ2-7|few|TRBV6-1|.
TGTGCCAGCGTGGACAGCTACTACGAGCAGTACTTC
CASVDSYYEQYF
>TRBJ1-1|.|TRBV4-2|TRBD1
TGTGCCAGCAGCCCCAGGGGGACAGGGGCCATGAACACTGAAGCTTTCTTT
CASSPRGTGAMNTEAFF
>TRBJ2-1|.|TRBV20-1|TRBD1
TGCAGTGCAGTAGGGGGCCGAGAGCAGTTCTTC
CSAVGGREQFF
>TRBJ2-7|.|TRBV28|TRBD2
TGTGCCAGCACGTCGGGAGGGCCGGGAGAGCAGTACTTC
CASTSGGPGEQYF
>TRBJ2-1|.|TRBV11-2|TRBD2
TGTGCCAGCAGCCAAGATAGGACTAGCGGGAGGTTTCAGCAGTTCTTC
CASSQDRTSGRFQQFF
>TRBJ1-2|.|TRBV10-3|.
TGTGCCATCAGTGACAGGGCAAGCTATGGCTACACCTTC
CAISDRASYGYTF
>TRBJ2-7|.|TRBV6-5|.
TGTGCCAGCAGTTACTCACGGGATCCCGCCTACGAGCAGTACTTC
CASSYSRDPAYEQYF
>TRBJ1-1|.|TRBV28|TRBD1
TGTGCCAGCAGCCTGGGACAGATGAACACTGAAGCTTTCTTT
CASSLGQMNTEAFF
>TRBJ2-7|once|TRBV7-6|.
TGTGCCAGCAGCTTCAGACCAGGGACCTACGAGCAGTACTTC
CASSFRPGTYEQYF
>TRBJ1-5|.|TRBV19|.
TGTGCCAGTAGTTTACAGGGTTCGGGCCAGCCCCAGCATTTT
CASSLQGSGQPQHF
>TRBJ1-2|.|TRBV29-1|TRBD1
TGCAGCGTTGAAAAGCGGAGTGCCCGGGACAGGGTGCATGGCTACACCTTC
CSVEKRSARDRVHGYTF
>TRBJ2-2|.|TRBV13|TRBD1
TGTGCCAGCAGCCGAGGTACAGGGGTGGCCGGGGAGCTGTTTTTT
CASSRGTGVAGELFF
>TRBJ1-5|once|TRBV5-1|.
TGCGCCAGCAGCCTCCGGGGGAATCAGCCCCAGCATTTT
CASSLRGNQPQHF